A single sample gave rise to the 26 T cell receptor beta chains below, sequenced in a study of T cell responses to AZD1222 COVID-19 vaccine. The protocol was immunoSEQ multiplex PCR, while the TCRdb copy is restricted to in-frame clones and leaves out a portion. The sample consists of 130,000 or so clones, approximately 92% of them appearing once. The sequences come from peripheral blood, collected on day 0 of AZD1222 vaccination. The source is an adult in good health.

CDR3 amino acids: CASSLGVGVIYEQYF. The CDR3 DNA follows: TGTGCCAGCAGCTTAGGGGTGGGGGTGATCTACGAGCAGTACTTC. V and J are TRBV7-8 and TRBJ2-7; either TRBD1 or TRBD2 may fit D (5 bases each). The germline V gene encodes CDR1 SGHVS and CDR2 FQNEAQ. V was clipped by 1 base and J by 3 bases, with 13 bases between them. This CDR3 is 15 amino acids long. Looking up the rest from reference TRBV7-8 and TRBJ2-7 gives the full variable domain: GAGVSQSPRYKVAKRGQDVALRCDPISGHVSLFWYQQALGQGPEFLTYFQNEAQLDKSGLPSDRFFAERPEGSVSTLKIQRTQQEDSAVYLCASSLGVGVIYEQYFGPGTRLTVT.

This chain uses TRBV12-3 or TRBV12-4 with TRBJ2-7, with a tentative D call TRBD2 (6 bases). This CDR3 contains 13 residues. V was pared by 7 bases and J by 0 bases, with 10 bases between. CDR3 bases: TGTGCCAGCAAGTGGGAGGACTCCTACGAGCAGTACTTC. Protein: CASKWEDSYEQYF.

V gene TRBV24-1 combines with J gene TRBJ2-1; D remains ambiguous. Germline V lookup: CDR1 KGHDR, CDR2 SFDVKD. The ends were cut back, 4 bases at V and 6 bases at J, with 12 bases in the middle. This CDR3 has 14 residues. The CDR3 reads CATSEGRRSNEQFF. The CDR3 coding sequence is TGTGCCACCAGTGAAGGACGTAGGTCCAATGAGCAGTTCTTC.

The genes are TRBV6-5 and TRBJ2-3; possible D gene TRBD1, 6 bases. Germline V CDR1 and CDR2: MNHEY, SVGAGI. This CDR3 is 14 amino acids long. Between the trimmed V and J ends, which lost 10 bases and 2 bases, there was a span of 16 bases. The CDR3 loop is CATARGTYTDTQYF. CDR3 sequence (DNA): TGTGCCACCGCTAGGGGGACCTACACAGATACGCAGTATTTT.

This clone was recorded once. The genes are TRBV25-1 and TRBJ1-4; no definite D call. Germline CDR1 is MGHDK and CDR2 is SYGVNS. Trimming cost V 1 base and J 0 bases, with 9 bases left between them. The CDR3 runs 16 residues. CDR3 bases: TGTGCCAGCAGTGAATTTCGGAGTTCAACTAATGAAAAACTGTTTTTT. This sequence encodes CASSEFRSSTNEKLFF.

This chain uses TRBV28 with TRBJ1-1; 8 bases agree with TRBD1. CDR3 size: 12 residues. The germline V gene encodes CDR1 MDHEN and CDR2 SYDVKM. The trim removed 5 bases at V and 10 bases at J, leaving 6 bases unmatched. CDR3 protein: CASSTPTGAAFF. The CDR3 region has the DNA TGTGCCAGCAGTACCCCGACAGGGGCAGCTTTCTTT.

The CDR3 sequence: CASSVVGTRLNEQFF. CDR3 coding DNA: TGTGCCAGCAGCGTAGTCGGGACTAGATTGAATGAGCAGTTCTTC. The rearrangement joins TRBV9 to TRBJ2-1; the match to TRBD2 covers 8 bases. This CDR3 spans 15 amino acids. Germline CDR1 SGDLS, CDR2 YYNGEE. V lost 0 bases to trimming and J lost 7 bases; unmatched junction nucleotides: 6.

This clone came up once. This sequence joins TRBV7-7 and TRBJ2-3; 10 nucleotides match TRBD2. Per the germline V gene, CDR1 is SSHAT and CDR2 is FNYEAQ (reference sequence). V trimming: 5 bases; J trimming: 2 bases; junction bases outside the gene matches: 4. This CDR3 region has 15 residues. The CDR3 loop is CASSPGLANTDTQYF. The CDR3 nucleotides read TGTGCCAGCAGCCCGGGACTAGCGAACACAGATACGCAGTATTTT.

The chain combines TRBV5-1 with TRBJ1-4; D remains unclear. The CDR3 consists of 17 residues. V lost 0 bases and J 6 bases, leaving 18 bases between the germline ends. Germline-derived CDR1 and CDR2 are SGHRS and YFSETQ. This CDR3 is CASSLGLSRKGYEKLFF. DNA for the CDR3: TGCGCCAGCAGCTTGGGCCTGAGTAGGAAGGGATATGAAAAACTGTTTTTT.

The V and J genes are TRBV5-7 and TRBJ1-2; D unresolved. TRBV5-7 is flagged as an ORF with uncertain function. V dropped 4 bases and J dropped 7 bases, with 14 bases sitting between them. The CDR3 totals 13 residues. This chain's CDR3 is CASSLPNGRGYTF. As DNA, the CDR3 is TGTGCCAGCAGCCTCCCTAATGGCCGTGGCTACACCTTC.

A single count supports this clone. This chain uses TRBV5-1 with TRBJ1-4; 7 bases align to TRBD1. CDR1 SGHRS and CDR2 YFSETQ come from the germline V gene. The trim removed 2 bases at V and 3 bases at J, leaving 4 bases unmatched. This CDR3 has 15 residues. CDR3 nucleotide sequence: TGCGCCAGCAGCTTTTCTGGGACAGCTAATGAAAAACTGTTTTTT. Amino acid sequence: CASSFSGTANEKLFF.

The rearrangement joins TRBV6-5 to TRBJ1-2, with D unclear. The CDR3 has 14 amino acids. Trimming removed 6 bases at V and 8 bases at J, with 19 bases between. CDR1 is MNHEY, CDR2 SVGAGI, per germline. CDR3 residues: CASRGPSSITGYTF. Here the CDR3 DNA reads TGTGCCAGCAGAGGACCATCTAGTATTACCGGCTACACCTTC.

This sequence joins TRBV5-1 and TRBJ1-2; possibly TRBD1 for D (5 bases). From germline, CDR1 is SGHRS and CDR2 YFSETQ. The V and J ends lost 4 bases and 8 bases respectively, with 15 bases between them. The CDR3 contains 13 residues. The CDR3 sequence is CASSESGRGGYTF. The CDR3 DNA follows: TGCGCCAGCAGCGAGTCGGGGCGAGGAGGCTACACCTTC.

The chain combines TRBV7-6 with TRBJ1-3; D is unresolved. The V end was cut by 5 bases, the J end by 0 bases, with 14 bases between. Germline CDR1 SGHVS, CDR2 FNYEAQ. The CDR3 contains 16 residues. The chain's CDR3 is CASSLQDGTSGNTIYF. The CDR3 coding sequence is TGTGCCAGCAGCCTACAAGACGGAACCTCTGGAAACACCATATATTTT.

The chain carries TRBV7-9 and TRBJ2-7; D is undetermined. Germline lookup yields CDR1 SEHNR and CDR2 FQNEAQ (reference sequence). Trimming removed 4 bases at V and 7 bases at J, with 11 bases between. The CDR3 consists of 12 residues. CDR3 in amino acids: CASSSHPREQYF. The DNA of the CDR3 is TGTGCCAGCAGCTCCCACCCACGGGAGCAGTACTTC.

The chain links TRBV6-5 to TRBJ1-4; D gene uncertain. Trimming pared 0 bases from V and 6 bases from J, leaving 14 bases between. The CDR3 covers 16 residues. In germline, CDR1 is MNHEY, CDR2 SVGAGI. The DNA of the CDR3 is TGTGCCAGCAGTTACTCGTTGGGCAGAGTCTATGAAAAACTGTTTTTT. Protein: CASSYSLGRVYEKLFF.

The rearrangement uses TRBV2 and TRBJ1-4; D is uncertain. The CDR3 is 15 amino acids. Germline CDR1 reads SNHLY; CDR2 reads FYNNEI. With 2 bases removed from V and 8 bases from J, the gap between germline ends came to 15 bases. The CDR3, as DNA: TGTGCCAGCAGTGAATGGACTCCGGGTCGGGAAAAACTGTTTTTT. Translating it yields CASSEWTPGREKLFF.

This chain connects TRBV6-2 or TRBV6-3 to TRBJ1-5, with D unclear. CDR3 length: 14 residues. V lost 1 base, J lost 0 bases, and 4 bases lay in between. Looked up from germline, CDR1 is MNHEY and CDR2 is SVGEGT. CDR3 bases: TGTGCCAGCAGTTACTGGATTAGCAATCAGCCCCAGCATTTT. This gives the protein CASSYWISNQPQHF.

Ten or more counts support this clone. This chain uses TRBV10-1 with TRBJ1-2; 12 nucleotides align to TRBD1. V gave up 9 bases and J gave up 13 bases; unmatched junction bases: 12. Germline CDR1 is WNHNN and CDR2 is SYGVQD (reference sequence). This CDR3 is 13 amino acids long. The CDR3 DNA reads TGCGCCAGACCCGGGACAGGGGGCAGGTATATCACCTTC. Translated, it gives CARPGTGGRYITF.

DNA of the CDR3: TGTGCCAGCAGTCTAAGATCAGACAGGGCTCCTACACTGAACACTGAAGCTTTCTTT. Amino acids: CASSLRSDRAPTLNTEAFF. The rearrangement links TRBV27 to TRBJ1-1; 7 bases map to TRBD1. Germline CDR1 MNHEY, CDR2 SMNVEV (reference sequence). The CDR3 has 19 amino acids. The V gene end was trimmed by 5 bases and the J gene end by 0 bases; junction bases not matched to a gene: 18.

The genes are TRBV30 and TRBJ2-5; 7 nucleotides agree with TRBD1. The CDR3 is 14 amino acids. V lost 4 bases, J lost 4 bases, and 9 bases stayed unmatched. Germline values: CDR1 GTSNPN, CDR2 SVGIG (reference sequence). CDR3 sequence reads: CAWNRLGQLETQYF. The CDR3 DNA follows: TGTGCCTGGAACCGGTTGGGACAGTTAGAGACCCAGTACTTC.

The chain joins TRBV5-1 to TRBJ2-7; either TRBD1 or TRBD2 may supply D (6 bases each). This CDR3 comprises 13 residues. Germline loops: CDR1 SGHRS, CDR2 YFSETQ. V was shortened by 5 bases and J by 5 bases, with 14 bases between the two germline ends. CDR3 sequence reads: CASRPGGRDEQYF. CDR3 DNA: TGCGCCAGCAGGCCCGGGGGCAGAGACGAGCAGTACTTC.

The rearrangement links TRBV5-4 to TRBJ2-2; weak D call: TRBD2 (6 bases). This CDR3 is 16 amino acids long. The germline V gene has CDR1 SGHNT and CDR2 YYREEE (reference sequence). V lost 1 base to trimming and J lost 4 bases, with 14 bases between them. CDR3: CASSLMGGRGTGELFF. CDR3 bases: TGTGCCAGCAGCTTGATGGGAGGAAGGGGCACCGGGGAGCTGTTTTTT.

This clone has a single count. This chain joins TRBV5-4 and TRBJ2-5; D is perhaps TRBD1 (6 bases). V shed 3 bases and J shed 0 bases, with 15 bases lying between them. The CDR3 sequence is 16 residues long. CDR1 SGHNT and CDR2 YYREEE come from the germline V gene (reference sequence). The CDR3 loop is CASSSKKTGYQETQYF. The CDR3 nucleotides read TGTGCCAGCAGCTCGAAAAAAACAGGGTACCAAGAGACCCAGTACTTC.

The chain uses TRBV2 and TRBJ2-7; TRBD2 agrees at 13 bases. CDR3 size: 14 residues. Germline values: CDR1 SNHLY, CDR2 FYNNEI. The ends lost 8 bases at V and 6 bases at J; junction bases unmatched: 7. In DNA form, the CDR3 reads TGTGCCAGCGGCACTAGCGGGAGGGCTCGCGAGCAGTACTTC. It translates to CASGTSGRAREQYF.

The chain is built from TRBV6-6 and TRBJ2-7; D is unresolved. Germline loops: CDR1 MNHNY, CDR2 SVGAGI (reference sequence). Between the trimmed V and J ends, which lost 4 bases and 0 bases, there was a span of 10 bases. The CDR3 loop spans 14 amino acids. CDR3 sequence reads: CASSSGPGSYEQYF. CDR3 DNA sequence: TGTGCCAGCAGTTCCGGTCCGGGCTCCTACGAGCAGTACTTC.